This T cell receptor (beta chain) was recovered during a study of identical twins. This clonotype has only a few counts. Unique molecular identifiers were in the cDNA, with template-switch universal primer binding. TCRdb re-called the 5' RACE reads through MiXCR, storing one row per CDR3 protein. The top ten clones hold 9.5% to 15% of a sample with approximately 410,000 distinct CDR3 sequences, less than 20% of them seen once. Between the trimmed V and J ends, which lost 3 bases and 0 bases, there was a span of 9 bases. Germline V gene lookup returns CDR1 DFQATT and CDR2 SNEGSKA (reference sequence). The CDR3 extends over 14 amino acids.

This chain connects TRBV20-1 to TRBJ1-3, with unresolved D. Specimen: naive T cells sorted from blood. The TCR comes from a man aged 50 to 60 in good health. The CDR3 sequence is CSARSRSSGNTIYF. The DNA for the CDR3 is TGCAGTGCTAGGTCACGAAGCTCTGGAAACACCATATATTTT.